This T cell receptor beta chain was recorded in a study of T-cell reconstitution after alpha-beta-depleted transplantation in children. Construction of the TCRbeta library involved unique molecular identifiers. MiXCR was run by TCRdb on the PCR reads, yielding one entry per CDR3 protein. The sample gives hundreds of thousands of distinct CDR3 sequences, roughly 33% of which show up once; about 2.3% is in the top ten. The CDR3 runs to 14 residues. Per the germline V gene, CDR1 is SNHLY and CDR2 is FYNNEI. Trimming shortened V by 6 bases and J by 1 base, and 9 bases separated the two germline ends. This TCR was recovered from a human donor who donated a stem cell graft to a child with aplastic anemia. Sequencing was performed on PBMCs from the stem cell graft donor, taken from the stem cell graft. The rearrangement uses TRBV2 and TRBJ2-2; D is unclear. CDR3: CASRPWGNTGELFF. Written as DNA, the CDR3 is TGTGCCAGCAGACCCTGGGGGAACACCGGGGAGCTGTTTTTT.